Listed below are T cell receptor beta chains from one sample, sequenced in a study of cytomegalovirus exposure and HLA in healthy donors. The table came from immunoSEQ multiplex PCR; TCRdb's copy has only in-frame clones and leaves some out. Here the sample spans roughly 170,000 clones, about 73% being singletons. The sample taken for sequencing was PBMCs. Receptors originate from a woman between 50 and 59 years old in good health and CMV-seropositive. The CDR3 runs from the conserved cysteine through the conserved F or W. The D gene is left open where the match is weak. Not all rows give a size; the values are once, few, many and, for expanded clones, a class.

d_gene	v_gene	j_gene	abundance	CDR3aa	CDR3nt
TRBD2	TRBV2	TRBJ2-3	few	CASSEEKRGGSTDTQYF	TGTGCCAGCAGTGAAGAGAAGCGGGGGGGGAGCACAGATACGCAGTATTTT
-	TRBV6-5	TRBJ1-4	-	CASSLRATNEKLFF	TGTGCTAGCAGTCTCAGGGCAACTAATGAAAAACTGTTTTTT
-	TRBV5-6	TRBJ1-3	-	CASSLNRNTIYF	TGTGCCAGCAGCTTGAACCGGAACACCATATATTTT
-	TRBV4-1	TRBJ2-7	-	CASSQGTQGTYEQYF	TGCGCCAGCAGCCAAGGGACACAGGGTACCTACGAGCAGTACTTC
TRBD2	TRBV9	TRBJ2-2	-	CASSVGSGSKELFF	TGTGCCAGCAGCGTAGGTAGCGGGAGTAAAGAGCTGTTTTTT
-	TRBV27	TRBJ2-3	few	CASSSLKSDTQYF	TGTGCCAGCAGCTCCCTAAAGTCAGATACGCAGTATTTT
-	TRBV7-6	TRBJ2-5	-	CASARWRKETQYF	TGTGCCAGCGCTCGGTGGCGGAAAGAGACCCAGTACTTC
TRBD2	TRBV30	TRBJ2-6	-	CAWSLWTSVSTGANVLTF	TGTGCCTGGAGTCTATGGACTAGCGTCTCCACTGGGGCCAACGTCCTGACTTTC
-	TRBV7-9	TRBJ1-6	-	CASSLTGYNSPLHF	TGTGCCAGCAGCTTAACAGGTTATAATTCACCCCTCCACTTT
-	TRBV14	TRBJ2-7	-	CASSPGLQYYEQYF	TGTGCCAGCAGCCCCGGGTTGCAGTACTACGAGCAGTACTTC
-	TRBV4-1	TRBJ1-6	-	CASSQDTGYRSPLHF	TGCGCCAGCAGCCAAGATACAGGATATAGGTCACCCCTCCACTTT
-	TRBV5-1	TRBJ2-5	-	CATRTALQETQYF	TGCGCCACCCGGACAGCTCTCCAAGAGACCCAGTACTTC
-	TRBV7-6	TRBJ2-7	-	CASSYNPGEQYF	TGTGCCAGCAGCTACAACCCGGGGGAGCAGTACTTC
TRBD1	TRBV5-6	TRBJ1-1	-	CASMQTGWVTEAFF	TGTGCCAGCATGCAGACAGGGTGGGTCACTGAAGCTTTCTTT
-	TRBV13	TRBJ1-1	-	CASSGPGGTEAFF	TGTGCCAGCAGCGGTCCGGGGGGCACTGAAGCTTTCTTT
-	TRBV2	TRBJ2-5	-	CASTRGLGQETQYF	TGTGCCAGCACGAGAGGTTTGGGCCAAGAGACCCAGTACTTC
-	TRBV19	TRBJ1-2	-	CASSIVASQKLRGYTF	TGTGCCAGTAGTATAGTTGCCAGTCAGAAACTAAGGGGCTACACCTTC
TRBD1	TRBV7-3	TRBJ1-6	-	CASSSYPQGHNSPLHF	TGTGCCAGCAGCTCTTATCCACAGGGGCATAATTCACCCCTCCACTTT
TRBD1	TRBV4-1	TRBJ1-1	-	CASSQQLGTGANTEAFF	TGCGCCAGCAGCCAGCAATTAGGGACAGGGGCGAACACTGAAGCTTTCTTT
-	TRBV6-5	TRBJ2-2	-	CASKNRGPNTGELFF	TGTGCCAGCAAAAACAGAGGGCCGAACACCGGGGAGCTGTTTTTT
-	TRBV2	TRBJ2-7	-	CASRRGYEQYF	TGTGCCAGCAGGAGAGGATACGAGCAGTACTTC
-	TRBV6-1	TRBJ1-1	-	CASSESLSWSTEAFF	TGTGCCAGCAGTGAATCCTTATCCTGGAGCACTGAAGCTTTCTTT
TRBD1	TRBV5-1	TRBJ1-6	-	CASRDSANSPLHF	TGCGCCAGCCGGGACAGTGCTAATTCACCCCTCCACTTT
-	TRBV2	TRBJ1-1	-	CASSYREDTEAFF	TGTGCCAGCAGTTACAGGGAAGACACTGAAGCTTTCTTT
-	TRBV7-2	TRBJ1-2	-	CASSLQGYYGYTF	TGTGCCAGCAGCTTACAGGGGTACTATGGCTACACCTTC
-	TRBV18	TRBJ1-5	-	CASSPGRGSQPQHF	TGTGCCAGCTCACCGGGAAGGGGCAGTCAGCCCCAGCATTTT
-	TRBV19	TRBJ2-2	-	CASSRKGWTGELFF	TGTGCCAGTAGTAGAAAGGGGTGGACCGGGGAGCTGTTTTTT
-	TRBV21-1	TRBJ2-2	-	CASKIRGHGTGELFF	TGTGCCAGCAAAATCCGGGGACATGGGACCGGGGAGCTGTTTTTT
TRBD1	TRBV19	TRBJ1-6	-	CASSGTGGLSLHF	TGTGCCTCTTCAGGGACAGGTGGCTTGAGCCTCCACTTT
-	TRBV6-1	TRBJ1-5	-	CASRVWTYSNQPQHF	TGTGCCAGCAGAGTTTGGACATATAGCAATCAGCCCCAGCATTTT
-	TRBV14	TRBJ1-3	-	CASSQLGGVSGNTIYF	TGTGCCAGCAGCCAACTGGGAGGCGTCTCTGGAAACACCATATATTTT
-	TRBV7-6	TRBJ2-3	-	CASSSDLGASTDTQYF	TGTGCCAGCAGCTCGGACCTGGGGGCGAGCACAGATACGCAGTATTTT
TRBD1	TRBV5-1	TRBJ1-2	once	CASSLAGTGGATNYGYTF	TGCGCCAGCAGCTTGGCCGGGACAGGGGGAGCGACTAACTATGGCTACACCTTC
-	TRBV6-1	TRBJ2-3	-	CASSEGGIGGDTQYF	TGTGCCAGCAGTGAGGGGGGAATTGGAGGAGATACGCAGTATTTT
-	TRBV7-6	TRBJ2-3	-	CASSPRLTGSIRADTQYF	TGTGCCAGCAGCCCCCGACTCACGGGGAGCATCCGTGCAGATACGCAGTATTTT
-	TRBV6-1	TRBJ1-1	-	CASSPTTGNGAFF	TGTGCCAGCAGCCCAACAACAGGGAATGGAGCTTTCTTT
TRBD1	TRBV6-4	TRBJ1-2	-	CASSETGGGGYTF	TGTGCCAGCAGTGAAACAGGGGGAGGAGGCTACACCTTC
-	TRBV6-1	TRBJ2-2	few	CASSVGQDTGELFF	TGTGCCAGCAGTGTGGGCCAGGACACCGGGGAGCTGTTTTTT
TRBD1	TRBV10-1	TRBJ2-2	-	CASSAGQGNTGELFF	TGCGCCAGCAGTGCGGGACAGGGGAACACCGGGGAGCTGTTTTTT
TRBD2	TRBV6-5	TRBJ2-1	-	CASSLAGAATGEQFF	TGTGCCAGCAGTTTAGCGGGGGCCGCGACGGGTGAGCAGTTCTTC
TRBD1	TRBV7-7	TRBJ2-7	-	CASSLWQGANEQYF	TGTGCCAGCAGCTTATGGCAGGGGGCCAACGAGCAGTACTTC
TRBD1	TRBV6-6	TRBJ2-2	-	CASIPRTGRIGELFF	TGTGCCAGCATCCCCCGGACAGGGAGAATAGGGGAGCTGTTTTTT